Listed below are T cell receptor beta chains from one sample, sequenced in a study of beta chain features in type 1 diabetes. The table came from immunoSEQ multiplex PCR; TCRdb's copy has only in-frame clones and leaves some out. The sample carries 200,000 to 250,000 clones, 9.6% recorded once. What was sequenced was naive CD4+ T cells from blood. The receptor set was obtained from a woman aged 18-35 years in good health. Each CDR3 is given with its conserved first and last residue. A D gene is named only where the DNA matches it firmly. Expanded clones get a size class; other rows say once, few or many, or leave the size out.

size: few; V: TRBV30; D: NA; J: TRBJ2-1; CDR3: CAWSLGESSYNEQFF; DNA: TGTGCCTGGAGCCTCGGGGAGTCCTCCTACAATGAGCAGTTCTTC
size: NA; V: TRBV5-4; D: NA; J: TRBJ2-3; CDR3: CASSPHPAGQSTDTQYF; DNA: TGTGCCAGCAGCCCCCACCCAGCAGGGCAGAGCACAGATACGCAGTATTTT
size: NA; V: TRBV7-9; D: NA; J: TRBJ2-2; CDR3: CASRTDRTGELFF; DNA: TGTGCCAGCAGGACCGACAGGACCGGGGAGCTGTTTTTT
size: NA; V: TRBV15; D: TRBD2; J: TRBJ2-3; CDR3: CATSRGGPSTDTQYF; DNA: TGTGCCACCAGCCGCGGGGGGCCGAGCACAGATACGCAGTATTTT
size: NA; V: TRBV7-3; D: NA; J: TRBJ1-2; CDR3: CASSSGGAAGYTF; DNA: TGTGCCAGCAGCTCGGGAGGCGCCGCGGGCTACACCTTC
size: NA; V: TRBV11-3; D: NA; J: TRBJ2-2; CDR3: CASSLEPGMGGELFF; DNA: TGTGCCAGCAGCTTAGAGCCGGGGATGGGCGGGGAGCTGTTTTTT
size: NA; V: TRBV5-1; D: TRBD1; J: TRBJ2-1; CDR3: CASRSVGQGNYNEQFF; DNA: TGCGCCAGCAGATCGGTGGGACAGGGGAACTACAATGAGCAGTTCTTC
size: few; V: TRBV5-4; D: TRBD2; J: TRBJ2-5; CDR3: CASSLARRELTQYF; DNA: TGTGCCAGCAGCTTGGCGCGGCGGGAGTTGACCCAGTACTTC
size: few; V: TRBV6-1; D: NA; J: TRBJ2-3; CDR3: CATTRDTSDTQYF; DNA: TGTGCCACTACACGGGACACATCTGATACGCAGTATTTT
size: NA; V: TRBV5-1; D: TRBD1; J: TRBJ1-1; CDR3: CASSSGQGYTEAFF; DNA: TGCGCCAGCAGCTCTGGACAGGGATACACTGAAGCTTTCTTT
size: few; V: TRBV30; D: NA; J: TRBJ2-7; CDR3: CAWSAAGVYEQYF; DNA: TGTGCCTGGAGTGCGGCAGGGGTATACGAGCAGTACTTC
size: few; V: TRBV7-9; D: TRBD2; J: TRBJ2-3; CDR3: CASSRMSSGGTDTQYF; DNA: TGTGCCAGCAGTCGAATGTCTAGCGGGGGCACAGATACGCAGTATTTT
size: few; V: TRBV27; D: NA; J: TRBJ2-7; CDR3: CASGRRGSGLPYYEQYF; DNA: TGTGCCAGCGGGCGCCGAGGTAGCGGACTGCCTTACTACGAGCAGTACTTC
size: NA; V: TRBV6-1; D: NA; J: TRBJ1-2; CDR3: CASSVAEYYGYTF; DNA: TGTGCCAGCAGTGTGGCGGAATACTATGGCTACACCTTC
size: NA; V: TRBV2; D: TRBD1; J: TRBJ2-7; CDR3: CASSAADRGQYF; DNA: TGTGCCAGCAGCGCCGCCGACAGGGGGCAGTACTTC
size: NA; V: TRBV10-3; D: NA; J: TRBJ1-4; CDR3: CAISELGANEKLFF; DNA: TGTGCCATCAGTGAGCTAGGGGCTAATGAAAAACTGTTTTTT
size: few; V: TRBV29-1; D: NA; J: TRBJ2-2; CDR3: CSVETGIGTGELFF; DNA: TGCAGCGTTGAAACCGGGATTGGCACCGGGGAGCTGTTTTTT
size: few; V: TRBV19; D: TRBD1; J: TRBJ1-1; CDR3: CASSISGTANTEAFF; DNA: TGTGCCAGTAGTATATCCGGGACAGCTAACACTGAAGCTTTCTTT
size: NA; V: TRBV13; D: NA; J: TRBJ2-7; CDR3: CASSVRQRTYEQYF; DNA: TGTGCCAGCAGCGTCAGACAGCGAACCTACGAGCAGTACTTC
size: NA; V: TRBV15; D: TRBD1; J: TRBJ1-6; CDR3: CATSRVPQRTGDPNSPLHF; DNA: TGTGCCACCAGCAGAGTCCCCCAGAGAACAGGGGACCCCAATTCACCCCTCCACTTT
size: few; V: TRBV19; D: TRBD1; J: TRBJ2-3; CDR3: CASSTRTGGGTDTQYF; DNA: TGTGCCAGTAGTACAAGGACAGGGGGCGGCACAGATACGCAGTATTTT
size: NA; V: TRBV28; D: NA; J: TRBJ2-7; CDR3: CASSLIGGKYEQYF; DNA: TGTGCCAGCAGTTTAATCGGCGGGAAATACGAGCAGTACTTC
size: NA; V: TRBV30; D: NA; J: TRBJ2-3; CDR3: CAWSGGRADTQYF; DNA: TGTGCCTGGAGTGGGGGCAGGGCGGATACGCAGTATTTT